This T cell receptor beta chain is drawn from a study of beta chain features in type 1 diabetes. In the study overall: No age, gender or cell yield differences were seen between patients and healthy donors. The study's findings and limits: Overrepresentation of cells with high TCR expression could result from cDNA sequencing. People with Type 1 diabetes carried modestly yet significantly shorter TCRB CDR3s in all four CD4+ subsets.

TCRB transcripts that were expressed got sequenced, as all of the isolated RNA had been reverse transcribed. Clones were sequenced by immunoSEQ multiplex PCR, and TCRdb holds only the in-frame ones, with some missing. The sample has about 230,000 clones; more than 9% are singletons. Worth noting for this clone: Its antigen is undetermined.

The CDR3 has 15 amino acids. Germline V CDR1 and CDR2: SGHRS, YFSETQ. The V gene end was trimmed by 4 bases and the J gene end by 6 bases; junction bases not matched to a gene: 8. The receptor's source is a woman aged 18-29 years in good health. V usage is TRBV5-1 and J usage is TRBJ1-1; 11 positions match TRBD1. The sequenced material came from naive CD4+ T cells from blood. CDR3 nucleotide sequence: TGCGCCAGCAGCCTGCGGACAGGGGGCGCGGCTGAAGCTTTCTTT. It encodes CASSLRTGGAAEAFF.